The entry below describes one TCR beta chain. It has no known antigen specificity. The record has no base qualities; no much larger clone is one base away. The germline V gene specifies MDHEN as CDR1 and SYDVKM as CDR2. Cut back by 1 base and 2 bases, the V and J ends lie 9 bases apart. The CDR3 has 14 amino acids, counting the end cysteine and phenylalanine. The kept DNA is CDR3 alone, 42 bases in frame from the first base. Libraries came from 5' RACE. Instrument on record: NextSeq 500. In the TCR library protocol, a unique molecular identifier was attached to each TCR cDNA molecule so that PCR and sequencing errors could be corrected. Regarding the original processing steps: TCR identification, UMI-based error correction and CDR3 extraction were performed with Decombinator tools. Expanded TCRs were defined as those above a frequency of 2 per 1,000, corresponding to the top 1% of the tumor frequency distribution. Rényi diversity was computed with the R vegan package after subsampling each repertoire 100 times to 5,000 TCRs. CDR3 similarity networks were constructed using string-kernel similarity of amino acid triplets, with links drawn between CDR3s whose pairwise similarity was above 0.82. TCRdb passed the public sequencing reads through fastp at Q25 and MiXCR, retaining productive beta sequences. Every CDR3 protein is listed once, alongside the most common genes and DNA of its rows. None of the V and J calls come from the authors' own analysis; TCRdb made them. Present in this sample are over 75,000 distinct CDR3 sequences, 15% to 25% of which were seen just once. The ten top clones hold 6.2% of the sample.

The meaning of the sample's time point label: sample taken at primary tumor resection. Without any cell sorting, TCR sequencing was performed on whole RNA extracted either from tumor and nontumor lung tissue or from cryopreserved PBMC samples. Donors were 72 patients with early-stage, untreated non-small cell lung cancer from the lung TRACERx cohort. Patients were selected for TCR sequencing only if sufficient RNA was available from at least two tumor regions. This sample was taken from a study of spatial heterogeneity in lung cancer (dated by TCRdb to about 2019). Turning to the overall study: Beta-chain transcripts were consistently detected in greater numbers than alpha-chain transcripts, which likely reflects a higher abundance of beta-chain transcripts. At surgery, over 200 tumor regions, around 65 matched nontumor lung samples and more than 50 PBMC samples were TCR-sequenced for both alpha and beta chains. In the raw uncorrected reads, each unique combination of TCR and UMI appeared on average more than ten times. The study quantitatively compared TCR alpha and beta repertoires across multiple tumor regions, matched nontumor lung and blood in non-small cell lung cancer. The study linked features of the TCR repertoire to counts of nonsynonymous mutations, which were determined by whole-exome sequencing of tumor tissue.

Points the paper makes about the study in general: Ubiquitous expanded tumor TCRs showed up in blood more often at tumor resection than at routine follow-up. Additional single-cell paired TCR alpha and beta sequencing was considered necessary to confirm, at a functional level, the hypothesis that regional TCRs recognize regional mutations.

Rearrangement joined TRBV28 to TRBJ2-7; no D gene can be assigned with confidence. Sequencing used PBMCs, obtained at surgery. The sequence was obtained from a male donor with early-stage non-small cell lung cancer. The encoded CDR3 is CASSLLGSTYEQYF. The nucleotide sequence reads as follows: TGTGCCAGCAGTTTATTGGGCAGTACCTACGAGCAGTACTTC.